The 4 T cell receptor beta chains listed next were all sequenced from one sample in a study of shared clonotypes between healthy human individuals. Profiling relied on immunoSEQ multiplex PCR, and the TCRdb table lists in-frame clones only, not all of them. This sample has about 110,000 clones; roughly two thirds occur once, and the top ten carry almost 25%. Sequencing input: memory CD8+ T cells sorted from blood. Indicated subset: CD45RO+ cells pooled with CCR7-negative TemRA cells. The receptors come from a woman aged 25 to 45 in good health.

This chain links TRBV7-3 with TRBJ2-1; D is ambiguous. Germline assignment: CDR1 SGHTA and CDR2 FQGTGA. V lost 3 bases to trimming and J lost 7 bases, with 10 bases between them. CDR3 length equals 13 residues. The CDR3 sequence: CASSFVPGNEQFF. The CDR3 nucleotides read TGTGCCAGCAGCTTCGTTCCAGGAAATGAGCAGTTCTTC.

The rearrangement joins TRBV28 to TRBJ2-1; 12 positions match TRBD2. The germline CDR1 and CDR2 sequences are MDHEN and SYDVKM. This CDR3 is 15 amino acids long. Trimming cost V 7 bases and J 3 bases; bases outside gene matches: 4. The CDR3 spells CASNLAGGDYNEQFF. In DNA form, the CDR3 reads TGTGCCAGCAACCTAGCGGGAGGGGACTACAATGAGCAGTTCTTC.

This chain joins TRBV7-2 and TRBJ2-1; TRBD2 agrees at 8 bases. Trimming removed 0 bases from V and 2 bases from J; junction bases left unmatched: 6. Germline V gene data show CDR1 as SGHTA and CDR2 as FQGNSA. The CDR3 sequence is 17 residues long. The CDR3 sequence: CASSLALNGRAYNEQFF. The CDR3, as DNA: TGTGCCAGCAGCTTAGCGCTGAACGGGAGGGCCTACAATGAGCAGTTCTTC.

This clone was observed a single time. This sequence joins TRBV7-2 and TRBJ1-6; no firm D call. The CDR3 covers 15 residues. Trimming removed 5 bases from V and 1 base from J, with 9 bases in between. Per the germline V gene, CDR1 is SGHTA and CDR2 is FQGNSA. The CDR3 DNA reads TGTGCCAGCAGCGCGAAGGATTCCTATAATTCACCCCTCCACTTT. As protein: CASSAKDSYNSPLHF. The variable domain in full, completed from reference TRBV7-2 and TRBJ1-6, reads GAGVSQSPSNKVTEKGKDVELRCDPISGHTALYWYRQSLGQGLEFLIYFQGNSAPDKSGLPSDRFSAERTGGSVSTLTIQRTQQEDSAVYLCASSAKDSYNSPLHFGNGTRLTVT.